What follows describes a single T cell receptor (beta chain). Its matching antigen is unknown. CD4+ T cells specific for antigen were expanded with viral peptide pools by the ViraFEST assay before sequencing. Culture lasted over 9 days before CD4+ T cell isolation. This record belongs to a study of vaccination effects on CD4 cells after COVID-19. Here immunoSEQ multiplex PCR was the method, and the copy in TCRdb shows in-frame clones only, minus some. The table lists tens of thousands of clones, over 75% of them singletons, with about 2.2% in the top ten. CDR3 length equals 13 residues. Germline CDR1 and CDR2: ENHRY and SYGVKD. Deletions cut 4 bases from V and 5 bases from J, with 10 bases between. Study results and limitations: Infection-derived and vaccine-derived clones contracted markedly late after vaccination.

The rearrangement links TRBV10-3 to TRBJ2-3, with D tentatively TRBD2 (5 bases). Specimen: CD4+ T cells from PBMCs cultured with HCoV-229E spike peptides, collected before COVID-19 vaccination. The receptor's source is a human donor who received a COVID-19 vaccine. CDR3 nucleotides: TGTGCCATCAGTGCTGGAGGTTTAGATACGCAGTATTTT. Residues: CAISAGGLDTQYF.